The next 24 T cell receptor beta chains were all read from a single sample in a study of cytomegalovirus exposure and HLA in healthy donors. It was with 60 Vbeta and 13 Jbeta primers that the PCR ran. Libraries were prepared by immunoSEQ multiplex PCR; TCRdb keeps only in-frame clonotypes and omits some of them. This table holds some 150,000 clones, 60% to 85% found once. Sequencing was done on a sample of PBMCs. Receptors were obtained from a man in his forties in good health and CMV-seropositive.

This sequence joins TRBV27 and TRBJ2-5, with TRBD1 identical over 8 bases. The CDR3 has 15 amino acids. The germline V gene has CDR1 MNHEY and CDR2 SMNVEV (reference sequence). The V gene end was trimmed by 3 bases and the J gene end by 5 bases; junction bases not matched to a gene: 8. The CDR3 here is CASSFQGAGRETQYF. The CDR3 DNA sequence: TGTGCCAGCAGTTTTCAGGGGGCCGGTAGGGAGACCCAGTACTTC.

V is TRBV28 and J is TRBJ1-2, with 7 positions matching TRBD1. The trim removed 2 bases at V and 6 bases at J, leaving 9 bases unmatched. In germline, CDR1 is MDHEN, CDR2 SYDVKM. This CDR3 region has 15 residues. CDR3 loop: CASSLIGRGLNGYTF. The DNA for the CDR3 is TGTGCCAGCAGTTTAATTGGAAGGGGGCTAAATGGCTACACCTTC.

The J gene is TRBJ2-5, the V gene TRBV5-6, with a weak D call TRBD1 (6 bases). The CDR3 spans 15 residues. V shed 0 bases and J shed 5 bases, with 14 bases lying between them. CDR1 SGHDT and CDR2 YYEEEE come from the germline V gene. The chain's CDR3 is CASSLGEGVGETQYF. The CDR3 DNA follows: TGTGCCAGCAGCTTGGGTGAGGGGGTCGGGGAGACCCAGTACTTC.

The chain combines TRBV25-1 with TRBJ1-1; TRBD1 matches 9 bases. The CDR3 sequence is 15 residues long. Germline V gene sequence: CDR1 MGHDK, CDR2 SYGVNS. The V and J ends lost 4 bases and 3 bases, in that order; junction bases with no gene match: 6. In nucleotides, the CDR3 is TGTGCCAGCAGTGCTGGGGACAGGGTGGACACTGAAGCTTTCTTT. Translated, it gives CASSAGDRVDTEAFF.

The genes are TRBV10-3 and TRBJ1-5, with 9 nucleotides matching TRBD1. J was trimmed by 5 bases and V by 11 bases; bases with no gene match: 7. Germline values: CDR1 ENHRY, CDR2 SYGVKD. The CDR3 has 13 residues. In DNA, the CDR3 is TGTGCCGTTGGACAGGGGCTCGATCAGCCCCAGCATTTT. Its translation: CAVGQGLDQPQHF.

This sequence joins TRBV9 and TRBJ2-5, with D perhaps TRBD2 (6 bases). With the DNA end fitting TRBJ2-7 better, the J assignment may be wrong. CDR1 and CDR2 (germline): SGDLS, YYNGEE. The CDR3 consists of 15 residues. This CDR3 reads CASSVIPSIGSEQYF. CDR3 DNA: TGTGCCAGCAGCGTAATCCCCTCAATCGGGAGCGAGCAGTACTTC.

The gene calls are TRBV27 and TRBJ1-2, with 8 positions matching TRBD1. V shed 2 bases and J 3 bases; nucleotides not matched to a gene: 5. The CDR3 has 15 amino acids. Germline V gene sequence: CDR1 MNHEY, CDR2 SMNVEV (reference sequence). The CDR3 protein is CASSLKTGDHYGYTF. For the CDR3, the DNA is TGTGCCAGCAGTTTAAAGACAGGGGACCACTATGGCTACACCTTC.

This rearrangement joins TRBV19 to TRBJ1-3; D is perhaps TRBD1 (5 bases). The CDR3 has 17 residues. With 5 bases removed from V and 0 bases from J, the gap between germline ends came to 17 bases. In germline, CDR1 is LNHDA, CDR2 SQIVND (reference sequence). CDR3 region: CASSWGTQWRSGNTIYF. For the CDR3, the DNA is TGTGCCAGTAGTTGGGGCACGCAATGGCGCTCTGGAAACACCATATATTTT.

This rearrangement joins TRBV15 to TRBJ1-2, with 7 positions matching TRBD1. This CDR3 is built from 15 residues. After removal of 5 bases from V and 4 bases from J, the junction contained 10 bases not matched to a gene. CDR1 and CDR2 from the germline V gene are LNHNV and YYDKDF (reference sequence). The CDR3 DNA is TGTGCCACCAGCGGGCGTACAAGGGACAGCTATGGCTACACCTTC. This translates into CATSGRTRDSYGYTF. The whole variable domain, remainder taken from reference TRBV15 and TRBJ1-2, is DAMVIQNPRYQVTQFGKPVTLSCSQTLNHNVMYWYQQKSSQAPKLLFHYYDKDFNNEADTPDNFQSRRPNTSFCFLDIRSPGLGDTAMYLCATSGRTRDSYGYTFGSGTRLTVV.

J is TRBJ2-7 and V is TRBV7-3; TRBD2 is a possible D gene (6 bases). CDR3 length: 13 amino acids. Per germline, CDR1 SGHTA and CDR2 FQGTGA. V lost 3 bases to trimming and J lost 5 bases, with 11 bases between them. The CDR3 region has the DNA TGTGCCAGCAGCTTGCTGGGAGGCCACGAGCAGTACTTC. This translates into CASSLLGGHEQYF.

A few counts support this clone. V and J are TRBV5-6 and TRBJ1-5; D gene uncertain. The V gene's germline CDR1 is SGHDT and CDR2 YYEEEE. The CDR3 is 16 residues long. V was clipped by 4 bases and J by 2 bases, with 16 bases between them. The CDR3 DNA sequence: TGTGCCAGCAGCGGCGGGAGTCTAAATGGCAATCAGCCCCAGCATTTT. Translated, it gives CASSGGSLNGNQPQHF. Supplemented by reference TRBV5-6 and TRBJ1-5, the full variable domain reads DAGVTQSPTHLIKTRGQQVTLRCSPKSGHDTVSWYQQALGQGPQFIFQYYEEEERQRGNFPDRFSGHQFPNYSSELNVNALLLGDSALYLCASSGGSLNGNQPQHFGDGTRLSIL.

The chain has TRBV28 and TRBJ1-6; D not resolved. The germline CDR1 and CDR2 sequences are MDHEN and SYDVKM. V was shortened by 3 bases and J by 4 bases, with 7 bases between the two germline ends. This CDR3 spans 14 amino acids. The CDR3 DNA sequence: TGTGCCAGCAGTTTGGTACAGTATAATTCACCCCTCCACTTT. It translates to CASSLVQYNSPLHF.

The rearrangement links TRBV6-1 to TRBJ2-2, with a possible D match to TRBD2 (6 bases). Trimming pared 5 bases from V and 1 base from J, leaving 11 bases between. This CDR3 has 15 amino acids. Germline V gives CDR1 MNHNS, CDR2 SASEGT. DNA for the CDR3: TGTGCCAGCAGTCGGGAGCTCAAGAACACCGGGGAGCTGTTTTTT. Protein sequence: CASSRELKNTGELFF.

The CDR3 nucleotides read TGTGCCAGCAGTATGGGCATCGGCTACACCTTC. Protein: CASSMGIGYTF. J is TRBJ1-2 and V is TRBV7-6; D is unresolved. This CDR3 is built from 11 residues. V was pared by 6 bases and J by 8 bases, with 10 bases between. Germline loops: CDR1 SGHVS, CDR2 FNYEAQ.

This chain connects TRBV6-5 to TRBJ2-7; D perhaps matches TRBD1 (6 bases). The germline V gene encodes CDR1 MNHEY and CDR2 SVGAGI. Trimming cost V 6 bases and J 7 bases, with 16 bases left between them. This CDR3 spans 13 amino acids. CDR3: CASRTTGTGEQYF. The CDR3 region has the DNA TGTGCCAGCAGGACCACAGGGACGGGGGAGCAGTACTTC.

CDR3 residues: CASSPEGGRVYEQYF. The CDR3 region has the DNA TGTGCCAGCAGTCCCGAGGGCGGGAGGGTGTACGAGCAGTACTTC. The chain uses TRBV27 and TRBJ2-7; 9 nucleotides agree with TRBD2. J was trimmed by 4 bases and V by 5 bases; bases with no gene match: 9. The CDR3 runs 15 residues. From germline, CDR1 is MNHEY and CDR2 SMNVEV (reference sequence).

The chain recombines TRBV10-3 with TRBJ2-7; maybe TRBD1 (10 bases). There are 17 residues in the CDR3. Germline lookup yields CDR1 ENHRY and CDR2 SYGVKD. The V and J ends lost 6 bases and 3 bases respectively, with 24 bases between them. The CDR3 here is CAISGTGALAGFYEQYF. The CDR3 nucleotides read TGTGCCATCAGCGGGACAGGGGCACTAGCGGGTTTCTACGAGCAGTACTTC.

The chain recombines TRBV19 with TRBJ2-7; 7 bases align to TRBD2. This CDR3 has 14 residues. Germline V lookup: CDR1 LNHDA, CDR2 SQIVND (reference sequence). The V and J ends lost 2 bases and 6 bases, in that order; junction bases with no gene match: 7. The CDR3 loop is CASSILASGSEQYF. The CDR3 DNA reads TGTGCCAGTAGTATACTTGCTAGCGGATCCGAGCAGTACTTC.

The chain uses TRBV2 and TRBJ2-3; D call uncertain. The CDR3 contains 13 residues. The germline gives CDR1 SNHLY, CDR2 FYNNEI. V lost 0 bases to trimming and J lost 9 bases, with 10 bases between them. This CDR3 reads CASSEAPSPTQYF. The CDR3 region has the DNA TGTGCCAGCAGTGAAGCGCCTAGTCCGACGCAGTATTTT.

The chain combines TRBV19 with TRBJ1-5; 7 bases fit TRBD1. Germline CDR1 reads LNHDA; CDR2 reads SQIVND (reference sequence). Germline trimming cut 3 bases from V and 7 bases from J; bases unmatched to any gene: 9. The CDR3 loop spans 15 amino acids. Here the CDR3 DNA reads TGTGCCAGTAGTATGAATAGGGGGCCCTCACAGCCCCAGCATTTT. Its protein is CASSMNRGPSQPQHF. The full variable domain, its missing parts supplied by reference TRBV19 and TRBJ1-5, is DGGITQSPKYLFRKEGQNVTLSCEQNLNHDAMYWYRQDPGQGLRLIYYSQIVNDFQKGDIAEGYSVSREKKESFPLTVTSAQKNPTAFYLCASSMNRGPSQPQHFGDGTRLSIL.

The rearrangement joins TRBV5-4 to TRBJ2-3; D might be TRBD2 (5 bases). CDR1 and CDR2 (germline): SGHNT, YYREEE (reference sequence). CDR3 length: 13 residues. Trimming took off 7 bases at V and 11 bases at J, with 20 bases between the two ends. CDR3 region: CASGPYFTREQYF. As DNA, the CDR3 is TGTGCCAGCGGGCCCTACTTTACCCGGGAGCAGTATTTT.

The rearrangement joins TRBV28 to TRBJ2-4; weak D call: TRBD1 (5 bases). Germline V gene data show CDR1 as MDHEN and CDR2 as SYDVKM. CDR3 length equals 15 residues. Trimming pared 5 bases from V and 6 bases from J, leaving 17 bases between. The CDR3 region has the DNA TGTGCCAGCAGTCCAACAGGTCGGTGGGGAAACATTCAGTACTTC. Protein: CASSPTGRWGNIQYF.

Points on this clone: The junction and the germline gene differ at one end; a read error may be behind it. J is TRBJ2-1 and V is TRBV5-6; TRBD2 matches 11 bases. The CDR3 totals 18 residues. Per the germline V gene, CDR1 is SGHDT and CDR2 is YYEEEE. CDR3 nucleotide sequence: TGTGCCAGCAGCTTGAGACTAGCGGGATTTGTAGCTTTTAGCGCTTTGGTCTTC. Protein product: CASSLRLAGFVAFSALVF.

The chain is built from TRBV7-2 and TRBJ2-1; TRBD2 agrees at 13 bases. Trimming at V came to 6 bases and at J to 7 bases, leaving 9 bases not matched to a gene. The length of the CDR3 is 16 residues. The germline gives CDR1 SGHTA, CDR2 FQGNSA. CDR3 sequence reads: CASRYQLAGGRNEQFF. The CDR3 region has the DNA TGTGCCAGCAGGTACCAACTAGCGGGAGGGCGAAATGAGCAGTTCTTC.